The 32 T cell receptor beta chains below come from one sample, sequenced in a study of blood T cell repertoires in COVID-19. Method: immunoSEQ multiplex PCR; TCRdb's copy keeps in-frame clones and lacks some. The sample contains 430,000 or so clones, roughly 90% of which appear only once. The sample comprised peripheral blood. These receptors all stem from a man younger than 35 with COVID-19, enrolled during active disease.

The CDR3, as DNA: TGTGCCAGCAGTGAAGACAGGGGACAGCCCCAGCATTTT. It yields the protein CASSEDRGQPQHF. V usage is TRBV6-1 and J usage is TRBJ1-5; 7 bases are shared with TRBD1. Germline V gene sequence: CDR1 MNHNS, CDR2 SASEGT. The CDR3 contains 13 residues. After removal of 1 base from V and 7 bases from J, the junction contained 1 base not matched to a gene.

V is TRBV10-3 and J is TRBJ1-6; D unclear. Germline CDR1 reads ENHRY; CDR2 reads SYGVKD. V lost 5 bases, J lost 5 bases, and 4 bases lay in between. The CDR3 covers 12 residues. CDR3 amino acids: CAISSNNSPLHF. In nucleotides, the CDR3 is TGTGCCATCAGTTCTAATAATTCACCCCTCCACTTT.

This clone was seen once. The CDR3 loop reads CASSEPGQINEKLFF. The CDR3 nucleotides read TGTGCCAGCAGTGAACCGGGACAGATTAATGAAAAACTGTTTTTT. The chain employs TRBV6-1 and TRBJ1-4; 7 bases map to TRBD1. Per the germline V gene, CDR1 is MNHNS and CDR2 is SASEGT. The CDR3 runs to 15 residues. Unmatched junction bases numbered 4, after V lost 2 bases and J lost 4 bases.

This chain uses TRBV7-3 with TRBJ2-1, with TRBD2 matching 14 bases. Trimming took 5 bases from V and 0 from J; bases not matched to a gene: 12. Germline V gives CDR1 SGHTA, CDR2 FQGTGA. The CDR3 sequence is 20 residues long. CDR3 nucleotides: TGTGCCAGCAGCCTCGGACTAGCGGGAGGCCTCGCGGGCTCCTACAATGAGCAGTTCTTC. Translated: CASSLGLAGGLAGSYNEQFF.

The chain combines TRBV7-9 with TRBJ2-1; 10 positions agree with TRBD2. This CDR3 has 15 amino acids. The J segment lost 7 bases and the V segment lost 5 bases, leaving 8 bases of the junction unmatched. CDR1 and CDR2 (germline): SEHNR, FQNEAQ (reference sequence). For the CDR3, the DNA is TGTGCCAGCAGCGTAAGCGGGGGGGACGGGAATGAGCAGTTCTTC. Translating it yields CASSVSGGDGNEQFF.

This CDR3 reads CASSRDRLENTEAFF. The CDR3 region has the DNA TGCGCCAGCAGCCGGGACAGGTTAGAGAACACTGAAGCTTTCTTT. The gene calls are TRBV10-1 and TRBJ1-1, with 8 bases fitting TRBD1. This CDR3 contains 15 residues. The germline gives CDR1 WNHNN, CDR2 SYGVQD (reference sequence). The trim removed 6 bases at V and 1 base at J, leaving 7 bases unmatched.

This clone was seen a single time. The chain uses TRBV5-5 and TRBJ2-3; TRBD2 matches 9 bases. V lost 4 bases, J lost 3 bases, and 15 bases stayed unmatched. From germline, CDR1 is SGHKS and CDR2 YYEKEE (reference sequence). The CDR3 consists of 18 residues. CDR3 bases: TGTGCCAGCAGCCCCGGAAGGTGGGCTAGCGGGGATACAGATACGCAGTATTTT. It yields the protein CASSPGRWASGDTDTQYF.

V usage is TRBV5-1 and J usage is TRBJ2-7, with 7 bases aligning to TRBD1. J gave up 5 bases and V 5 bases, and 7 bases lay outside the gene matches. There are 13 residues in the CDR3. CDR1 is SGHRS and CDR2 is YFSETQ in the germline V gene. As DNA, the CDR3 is TGCGCCAGCAGTAGTCTAGACAGGGACGAGCAGTACTTC. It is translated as CASSSLDRDEQYF.

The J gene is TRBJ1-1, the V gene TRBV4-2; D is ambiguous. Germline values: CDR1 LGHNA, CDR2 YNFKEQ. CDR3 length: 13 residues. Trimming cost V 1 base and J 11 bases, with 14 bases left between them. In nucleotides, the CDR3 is TGTGCCAGCAGCCAAGGAGTCCCGAGAAAGGCTTTCTTT. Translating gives CASSQGVPRKAFF.

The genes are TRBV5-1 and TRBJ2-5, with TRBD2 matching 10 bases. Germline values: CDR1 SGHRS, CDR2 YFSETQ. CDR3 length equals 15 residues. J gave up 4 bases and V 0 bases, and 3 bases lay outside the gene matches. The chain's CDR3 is CASSLVAGGVETQYF. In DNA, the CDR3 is TGCGCCAGCAGCTTGGTAGCGGGGGGAGTAGAGACCCAGTACTTC.

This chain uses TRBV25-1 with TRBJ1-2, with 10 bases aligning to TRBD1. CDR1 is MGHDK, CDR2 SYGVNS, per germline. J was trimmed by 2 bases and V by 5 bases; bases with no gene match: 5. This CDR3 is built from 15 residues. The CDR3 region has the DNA TGTGCCAGCAGTTCTGACAGGGGGCGAAACTATGGCTACACCTTC. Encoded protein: CASSSDRGRNYGYTF.

The CDR3 here is CASSQGNTGELFF. The CDR3 DNA reads as TGTGCCAGCAGCCAGGGGAACACCGGGGAGCTGTTTTTT. The V call is TRBV7-3, the J call TRBJ2-2; TRBD1 is a possible D gene (5 bases). V was pared by 5 bases and J by 1 base, with 5 bases between. The CDR3 contains 13 residues. The germline gives CDR1 SGHTA, CDR2 FQGTGA.

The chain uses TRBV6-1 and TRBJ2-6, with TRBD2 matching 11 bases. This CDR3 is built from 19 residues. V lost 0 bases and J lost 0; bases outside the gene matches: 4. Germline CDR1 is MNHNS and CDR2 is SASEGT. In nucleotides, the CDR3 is TGTGCCAGCAGTGAAGCCAGGCTAGCGGGGGGCTCTGGGGCCAACGTCCTGACTTTC. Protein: CASSEARLAGGSGANVLTF.

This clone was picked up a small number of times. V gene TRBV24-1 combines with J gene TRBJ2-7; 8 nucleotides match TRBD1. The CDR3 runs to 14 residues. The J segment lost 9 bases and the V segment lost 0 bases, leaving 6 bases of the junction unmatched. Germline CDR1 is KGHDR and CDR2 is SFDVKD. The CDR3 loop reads CATSDLQGALGQYF. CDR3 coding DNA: TGTGCCACCAGTGATTTGCAGGGGGCTTTGGGGCAGTACTTC.

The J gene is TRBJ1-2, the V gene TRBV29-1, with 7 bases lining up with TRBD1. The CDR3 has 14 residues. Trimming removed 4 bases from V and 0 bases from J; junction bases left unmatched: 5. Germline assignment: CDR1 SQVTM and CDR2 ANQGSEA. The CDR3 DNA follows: TGCAGCGTTGGGGAACAGGGGTCTAACTATGGCTACACCTTC. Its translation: CSVGEQGSNYGYTF.

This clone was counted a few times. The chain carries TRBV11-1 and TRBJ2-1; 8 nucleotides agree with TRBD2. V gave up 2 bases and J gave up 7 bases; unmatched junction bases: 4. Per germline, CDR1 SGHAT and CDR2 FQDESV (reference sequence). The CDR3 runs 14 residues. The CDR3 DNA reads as TGTGCCAGCAGCTTAATACTAGCGGCAAATGAGCAGTTCTTC. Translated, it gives CASSLILAANEQFF.

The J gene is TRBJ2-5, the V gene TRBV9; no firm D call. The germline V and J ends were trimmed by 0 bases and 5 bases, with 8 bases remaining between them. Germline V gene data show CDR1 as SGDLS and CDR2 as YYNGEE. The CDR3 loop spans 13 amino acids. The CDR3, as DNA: TGTGCCAGCAGCGTAGACGGGTGGGAGACCCAGTACTTC. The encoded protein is CASSVDGWETQYF.

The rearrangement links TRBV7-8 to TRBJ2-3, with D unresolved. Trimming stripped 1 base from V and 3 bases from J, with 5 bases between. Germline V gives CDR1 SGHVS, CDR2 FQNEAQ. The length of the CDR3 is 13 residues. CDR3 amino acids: CASSLVLTDTQYF. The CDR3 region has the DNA TGTGCCAGCAGCTTAGTTCTGACAGATACGCAGTATTTT.

The CDR3 nucleotides are TGTGCCAGCAGTCCGAGGGGGACGGTGGAGACCCAGTACTTC. Translating it yields CASSPRGTVETQYF. The rearrangement uses TRBV11-3 and TRBJ2-5; maybe TRBD1 (6 bases). Trimming left V 6 bases short and J 5 bases short, with 16 bases between. The CDR3 is 14 residues long. From germline, CDR1 is SGHNT and CDR2 YENEEA.

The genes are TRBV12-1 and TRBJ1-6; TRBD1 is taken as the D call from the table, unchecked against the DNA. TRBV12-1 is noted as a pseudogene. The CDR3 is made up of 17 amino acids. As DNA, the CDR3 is TGTGCCAGCAGCTCCCGCCAGGCAGGATTAAATAATTCACCCCTCCACTTT. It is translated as CASSSRQAGLNNSPLHF.

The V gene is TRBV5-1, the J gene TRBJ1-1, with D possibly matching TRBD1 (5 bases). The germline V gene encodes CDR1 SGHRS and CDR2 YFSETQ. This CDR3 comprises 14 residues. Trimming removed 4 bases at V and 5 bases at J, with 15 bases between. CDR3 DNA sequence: TGCGCCAGCAGCCGGGACGGGGGAGGAACTGAAGCTTTCTTT. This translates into CASSRDGGGTEAFF.

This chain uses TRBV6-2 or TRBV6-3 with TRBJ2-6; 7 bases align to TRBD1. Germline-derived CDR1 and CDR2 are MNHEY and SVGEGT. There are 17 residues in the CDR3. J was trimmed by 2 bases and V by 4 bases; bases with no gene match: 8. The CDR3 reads CASSSLGQAPGANVLTF. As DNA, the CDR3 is TGTGCCAGCAGTTCCCTAGGACAGGCTCCTGGGGCCAACGTCCTGACTTTC.

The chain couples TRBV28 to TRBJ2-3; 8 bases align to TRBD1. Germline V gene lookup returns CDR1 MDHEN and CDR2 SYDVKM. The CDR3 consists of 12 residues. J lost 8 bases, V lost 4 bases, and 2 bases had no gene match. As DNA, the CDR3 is TGTGCCAGCAGTTCTCAGGGGGCTACGCAGTATTTT. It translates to CASSSQGATQYF.

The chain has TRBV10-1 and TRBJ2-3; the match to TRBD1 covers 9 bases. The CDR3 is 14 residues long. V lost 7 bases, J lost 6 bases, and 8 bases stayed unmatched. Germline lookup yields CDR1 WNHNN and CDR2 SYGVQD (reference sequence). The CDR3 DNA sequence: TGCGCCAGCAAACCTGGACAGGGGATGGATACGCAGTATTTT. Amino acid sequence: CASKPGQGMDTQYF.

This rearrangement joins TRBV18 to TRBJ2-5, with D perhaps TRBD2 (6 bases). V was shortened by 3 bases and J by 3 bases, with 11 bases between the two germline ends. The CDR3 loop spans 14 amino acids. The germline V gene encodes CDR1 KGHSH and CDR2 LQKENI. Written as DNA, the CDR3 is TGTGCCAGCTCACCGGGACTCGGGGAAGAGACCCAGTACTTC. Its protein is CASSPGLGEETQYF.

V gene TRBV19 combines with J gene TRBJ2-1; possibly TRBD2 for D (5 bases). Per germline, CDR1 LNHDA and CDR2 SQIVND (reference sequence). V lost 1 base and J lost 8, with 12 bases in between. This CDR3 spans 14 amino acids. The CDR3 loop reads CASSIVGEGYEQFF. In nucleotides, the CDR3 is TGTGCCAGTAGTATAGTGGGCGAGGGATATGAGCAGTTCTTC.

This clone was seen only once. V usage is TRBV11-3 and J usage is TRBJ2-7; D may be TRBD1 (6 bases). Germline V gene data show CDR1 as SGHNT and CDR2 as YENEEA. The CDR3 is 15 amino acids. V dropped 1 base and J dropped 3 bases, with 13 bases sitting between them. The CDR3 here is CASSLGRTAIYEQYF. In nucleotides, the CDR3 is TGTGCCAGCAGCTTAGGTAGGACAGCAATCTACGAGCAGTACTTC.

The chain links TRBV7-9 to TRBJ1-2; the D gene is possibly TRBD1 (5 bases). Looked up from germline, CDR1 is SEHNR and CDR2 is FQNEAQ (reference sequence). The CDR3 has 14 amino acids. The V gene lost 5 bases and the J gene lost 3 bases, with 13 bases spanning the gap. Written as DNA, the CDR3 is TGTGCCAGCAGCGACAGACCAGCATACTATGGCTACACCTTC. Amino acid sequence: CASSDRPAYYGYTF.

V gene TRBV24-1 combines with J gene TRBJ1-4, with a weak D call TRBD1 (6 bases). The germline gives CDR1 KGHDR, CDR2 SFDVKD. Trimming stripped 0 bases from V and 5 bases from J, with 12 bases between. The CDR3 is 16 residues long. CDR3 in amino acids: CATSDLAGQINEKLFF. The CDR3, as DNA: TGTGCCACCAGTGATTTGGCTGGACAGATCAATGAAAAACTGTTTTTT.

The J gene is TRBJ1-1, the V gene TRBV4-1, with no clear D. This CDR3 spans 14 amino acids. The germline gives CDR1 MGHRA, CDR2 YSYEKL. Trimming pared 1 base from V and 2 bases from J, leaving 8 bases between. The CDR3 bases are TGCGCCAGCAGCCAAGTTGCAGTTAACACTGAAGCTTTCTTT. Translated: CASSQVAVNTEAFF.

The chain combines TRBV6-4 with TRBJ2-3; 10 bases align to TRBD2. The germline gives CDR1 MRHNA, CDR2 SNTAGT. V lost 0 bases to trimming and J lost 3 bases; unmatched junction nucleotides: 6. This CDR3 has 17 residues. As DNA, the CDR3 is TGTGCCAGCAGTGACTCGGCTAGCGGGAGTTGGACAGATACGCAGTATTTT. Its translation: CASSDSASGSWTDTQYF.

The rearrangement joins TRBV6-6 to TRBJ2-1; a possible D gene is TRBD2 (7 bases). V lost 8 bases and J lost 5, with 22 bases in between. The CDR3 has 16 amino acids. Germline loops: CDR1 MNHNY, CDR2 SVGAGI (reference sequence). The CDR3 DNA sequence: TGTGCCAGCCGAACCGCTAGCGGATGGGGGCACAATGAGCAGTTCTTC. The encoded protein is CASRTASGWGHNEQFF.